This TCR beta chain appears in the sequencing data of a study of graft-versus-host responses after intestinal transplantation. Study information: Among the recipients, all got anti-thymocyte globulin induction and then tacrolimus and steroids for around three years.

With respect to this clone: Its antigen is not identified.

Germline V gives CDR1 LNHDA, CDR2 SQIVND (reference sequence). Trimming stripped 1 base from V and 4 bases from J, with 12 bases between. The CDR3 is made up of 15 amino acids. Profiling relied on immunoSEQ multiplex PCR, and the TCRdb table lists in-frame clones only, not all of them. This sample yields tens of thousands of clones, of which around 83% are seen a single time; around 20% belongs to the top ten. Specimen: unstimulated CD8+ T cells sorted from spleen or lymph node cells, collected before intestinal transplant. J is TRBJ2-3 and V is TRBV19; D may be TRBD2 (6 bases). The sequence was obtained from a human donor who received an intestinal transplant. The CDR3 region is CASSIGGGPADTQYF. The CDR3 DNA reads as TGTGCCAGTAGTATAGGAGGAGGGCCCGCAGATACGCAGTATTTT.